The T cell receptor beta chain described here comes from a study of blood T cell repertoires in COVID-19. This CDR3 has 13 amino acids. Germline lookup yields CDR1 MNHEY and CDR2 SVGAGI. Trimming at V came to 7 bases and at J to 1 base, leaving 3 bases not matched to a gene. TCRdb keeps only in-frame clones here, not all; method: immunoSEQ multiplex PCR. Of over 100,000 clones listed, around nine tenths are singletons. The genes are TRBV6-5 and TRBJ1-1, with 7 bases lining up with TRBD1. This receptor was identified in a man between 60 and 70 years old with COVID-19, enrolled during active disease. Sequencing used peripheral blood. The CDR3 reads CASMRTGNTEAFF. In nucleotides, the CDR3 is TGTGCCAGCATGAGGACAGGGAACACTGAAGCTTTCTTT.